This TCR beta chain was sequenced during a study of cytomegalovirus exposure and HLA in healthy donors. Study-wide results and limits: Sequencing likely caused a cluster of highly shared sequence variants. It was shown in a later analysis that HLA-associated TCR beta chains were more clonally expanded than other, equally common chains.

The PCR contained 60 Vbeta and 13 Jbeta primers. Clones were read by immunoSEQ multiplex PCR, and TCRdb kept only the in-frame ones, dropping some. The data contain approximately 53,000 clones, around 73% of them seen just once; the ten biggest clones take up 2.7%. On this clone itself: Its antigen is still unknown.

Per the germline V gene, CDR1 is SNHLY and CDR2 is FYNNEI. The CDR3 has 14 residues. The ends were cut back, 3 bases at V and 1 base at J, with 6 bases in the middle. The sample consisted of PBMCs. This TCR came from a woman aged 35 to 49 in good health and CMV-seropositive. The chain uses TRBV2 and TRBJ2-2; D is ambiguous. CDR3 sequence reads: CASSEVLNTGELFF. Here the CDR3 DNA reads TGTGCCAGCAGTGAGGTACTGAACACCGGGGAGCTGTTTTTT.